The clone carrying this T cell receptor beta chain was recorded a few times. Profiled with immunoSEQ multiplex PCR; TCRdb holds only in-frame clones, not every one. The data hold fewer than 200,000 clones, with 70% to 90% observed a single time. Germline CDR1 is LNHNV and CDR2 is YYDKDF (reference sequence). This CDR3 is 14 amino acids long. V lost 5 bases to trimming and J lost 7 bases, with 14 bases between them. The sample comes from a study of blood T cell repertoires in COVID-19. This chain connects TRBV15 to TRBJ2-2, with D perhaps TRBD1 (6 bases). The sample taken for sequencing was peripheral blood. The receptor's source is a man aged 40-55 years with active or convalescent COVID-19. The CDR3 region has the DNA TGTGCCACCAGCCGCCGACAGGAAGTCGGGGAGCTGTTTTTT. Encoded protein: CATSRRQEVGELFF.